This T cell receptor (beta chain) was obtained from a study of identical twins. TCRdb independently ran MiXCR on the 5' RACE reads; one entry per CDR3 protein. Of fewer than 250,000 distinct CDR3 sequences in the sample, 5.5% to 8% were seen once. Losses at the gene ends were 1 base for V and 1 base for J; bases not matched to a gene: 3. CDR1 is DFQATT, CDR2 SNEGSKA, per germline (reference sequence). CDR3 length: 15 residues. The same specimen was also included in a second study, on yellow fever vaccine responses in identical twins.

Sample: memory (CD45RO+) T cells sorted from blood. The receptor was derived from a woman aged 18-29 years in good health. The V call is TRBV20-1, the J call TRBJ2-5; TRBD2 agrees at 10 bases. The CDR3 nucleotides read TGCAGTGCTAGAGTAGCGGGGGGCCTCCAAGAGACCCAGTACTTC. Its translation is CSARVAGGLQETQYF.